Listed below are T cell receptor beta chains from one sample, sequenced in a study of regulatory dendritic cells for organ transplantation. The assay was immunoSEQ multiplex PCR, and TCRdb's table has in-frame clones only and misses some. The sample lists some 13,000 clones; about 70% were seen once. Their antigens remain unidentified. Material for sequencing was naive CD4+ T cells from blood cultured with regulatory dendritic cells. The receptors shown here come from a human donor in good health. The CDR3 runs from the conserved cysteine through the conserved F or W. Size is stated for part of the rows, as once, few or many counts, or as a class when the clone is expanded.

>-|15|TRBV5-1
CASSLGSASYNEQFF
>-|13|TRBV5-1
CASSLTGGYEQYF
>-|16|TRBV6-5
CASSYLASGINNEQFF
>once|14|TRBV5-6
CASSVDRVNEKLFF
>-|15|TRBV6-1
CASRVDSPPNEKLFF
>-|13|TRBV2
CASTTALNTEAFF
>-|15|TRBV9
CASSGGEQPNSPLHF
>once|17|TRBV5-1
CASNPSGGAVDTGELFF
>-|14|TRBV11-2
CASSFTGQTYEQYF
>few|16|TRBV4-1
CASSQGAGPPRETQYF
>-|15|TRBV5-1
CASSYPTQGGDTQYF
>-|12|TRBV2
CASSDLGTGVFF
>few|16|TRBV18
CASSALTGAPEAEAFF
>-|17|TRBV10-3
CAISDPTRQNWNTEAFF
>-|15|TRBV5-4
CASSLDLDSYNEQFF
>-|15|TRBV7-9
CASSLSSGGRETQYF
>-|14|TRBV19
CASSTDRGKLGYTF
>-|13|TRBV5-4
CASSFPVVPGYTF
>-|15|TRBV6-1
CASSGLRLSGNTIYF
>-|15|TRBV10-2
CASSRQPRGDSPLHF
>once|15|TRBV19
CASSPLTGGTGELFF
>-|14|TRBV6-5
CASSPGQSNQPQHF
>-|12|TRBV7-8
CASSRQNSPLHF
>-|16|TRBV12-5
CASGPPYGGNTGELFF
>once|15|TRBV10-3
CAISVGGATNEKLFF
>-|14|TRBV10-2
CASSAGGLLGEQYF
>-|15|TRBV7-2
CASTPTTSSYNEQFF
>-|11|TRBV25-1
CASRYDNEQFF
>-|16|TRBV5-1
CASTGRGGGSYNEQFF
>-|13|TRBV19
CASSSANTGELFF
>-|15|TRBV5-1
CASRGPAGGTDTQYF
>-|17|TRBV5-6
CASTRIRWGGSTDTQYF
>-|15|TRBV15
CATSSNRLRVNEQFF
>few|15|TRBV19
CASSPGTLSNQPQHF
>-|15|TRBV7-2
CASSFYRGLGTEAFF
>-|14|TRBV5-1
CASSDREYGNTIYF
>-|15|TRBV4-1
CASSHGTAIYNEQFF
>-|15|TRBV18
CASSPPSRDTGELFF
>once|13|TRBV11-2
CASSPRGETEAFF
>-|11|TRBV20-1
CSAYSTDTQYF
>-|14|TRBV11-2
CASSLRVWNEKLFF